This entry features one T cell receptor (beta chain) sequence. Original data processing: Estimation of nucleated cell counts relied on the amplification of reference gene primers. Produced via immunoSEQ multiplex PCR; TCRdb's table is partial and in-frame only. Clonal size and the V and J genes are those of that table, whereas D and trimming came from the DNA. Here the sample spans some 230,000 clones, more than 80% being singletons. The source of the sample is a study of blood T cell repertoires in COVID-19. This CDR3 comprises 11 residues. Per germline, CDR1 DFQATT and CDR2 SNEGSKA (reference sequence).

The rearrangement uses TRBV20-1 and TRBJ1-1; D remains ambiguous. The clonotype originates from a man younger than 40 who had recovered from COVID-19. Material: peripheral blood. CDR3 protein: CRGLRNTEAFF. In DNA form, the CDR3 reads TGCAGAGGACTCAGGAACACTGAAGCTTTCTTT.